Below are 14 T cell receptor beta chains sequenced from a single sample in a study of cytomegalovirus exposure and HLA in healthy donors. This PCR relied on a set of 60 Vbeta primers and 13 Jbeta primers. The table came from immunoSEQ multiplex PCR; TCRdb's copy has only in-frame clones and leaves some out. The table has 130,000 or so clones, around 74% seen once. The sequenced material came from PBMCs. The origin of the receptors is a male donor in good health and CMV-seronegative.

This chain connects TRBV29-1 to TRBJ2-7; 7 bases line up with TRBD1. The J segment lost 2 bases and the V segment lost 6 bases, leaving 13 bases of the junction unmatched. Germline CDR1 and CDR2: SQVTM and ANQGSEA. CDR3 size: 15 residues. CDR3 nucleotide sequence: TGCAGCGTCCAATCAACAGGGGCGGCCCCCTACGAGCAGTACTTC. This codes for CSVQSTGAAPYEQYF.

The chain combines TRBV10-3 with TRBJ2-7; a weak D match, TRBD2 (5 bases). V was pared by 11 bases and J by 4 bases, with 12 bases between. Germline V CDR1 and CDR2: ENHRY, SYGVKD. This CDR3 is 11 amino acids long. The chain's CDR3 is CALGERYEQYF. In DNA form, the CDR3 reads TGTGCCCTCGGGGAGCGGTACGAGCAGTACTTC.

V and J are TRBV7-2 and TRBJ2-1; TRBD2 matches at 7 bases. This CDR3 contains 15 residues. CDR1 and CDR2 from the germline V gene are SGHTA and FQGNSA. Unmatched junction bases numbered 9, after V lost 5 bases and J lost 5 bases. CDR3 sequence (DNA): TGTGCCAGCAGCCTCCGGGACTACGAACACAATGAGCAGTTCTTC. This sequence encodes CASSLRDYEHNEQFF.

The V gene is TRBV5-1, the J gene TRBJ2-3, with 7 nucleotides matching TRBD2. This CDR3 is 14 amino acids long. Trimming at V came to 7 bases and at J to 2 bases, leaving 7 bases not matched to a gene. CDR1 is SGHRS, CDR2 YFSETQ, per germline. The CDR3 is CASQMGTTTDTQYF. In DNA form, the CDR3 reads TGCGCCAGCCAGATGGGGACTACCACAGATACGCAGTATTTT.

The V gene is TRBV6-5, the J gene TRBJ2-7; TRBD1 might be the D (6 bases). V dropped 5 bases and J dropped 0 bases, with 11 bases sitting between them. CDR3 length equals 14 residues. Germline V lookup: CDR1 MNHEY, CDR2 SVGAGI. The CDR3, as DNA: TGTGCCAGCAGTCGGGACACGTACTCCTACGAGCAGTACTTC. Amino acid sequence: CASSRDTYSYEQYF.

This clone appeared once. The chain has TRBV10-3 and TRBJ1-2, with D perhaps TRBD1 (6 bases). The CDR3 sequence is 13 residues long. Germline V gene sequence: CDR1 ENHRY, CDR2 SYGVKD. Trimming stripped 0 bases from V and 8 bases from J, with 10 bases between. CDR3 amino acids: CAISESTGSGYTF. The CDR3 nucleotides read TGTGCCATCAGTGAGTCGACAGGCAGCGGCTACACCTTC.

The chain carries TRBV25-1 and TRBJ1-4; D not resolved. V was cut by 0 bases and J by 8 bases, with 10 bases left in between. The CDR3 runs to 14 residues. From germline, CDR1 is MGHDK and CDR2 SYGVNS. In DNA, the CDR3 is TGTGCCAGCAGTGAATATCGGGCGGGAGAAAAACTGTTTTTT. The encoded protein is CASSEYRAGEKLFF.

The rearrangement uses TRBV19 and TRBJ1-5, with 8 nucleotides matching TRBD1. This CDR3 is built from 16 residues. Germline V lookup: CDR1 LNHDA, CDR2 SQIVND (reference sequence). V was pared by 4 bases and J by 6 bases, with 11 bases of the junction left unmatched. The CDR3 DNA sequence: TGTGCCAGTAGTACGCGGACAGGGCTGACGAGTCAGCCCCAGCATTTT. Its translation is CASSTRTGLTSQPQHF.

This clone was detected a few times. V and J are TRBV4-3 and TRBJ1-2; D not certain. Germline CDR1 reads LGHNA; CDR2 reads YSLEER. Trimming took 4 bases from V and 3 from J, leaving 12 bases between them. This CDR3 is 14 amino acids long. The CDR3 reads CASSPGSGDYGYTF. CDR3 nucleotides: TGCGCCAGCAGCCCGGGATCGGGTGACTATGGCTACACCTTC.

This clone has a handful of counts. The rearrangement uses TRBV14 and TRBJ2-3; D is possibly TRBD2 (5 bases). Germline CDR1 is SGHDN and CDR2 is FVKESK. This CDR3 region has 14 residues. V gave up 5 bases and J gave up 6 bases, with 15 bases separating them. As DNA, the CDR3 is TGTGCCAGCAGCGAAAGGACTGGGAGCGATACGCAGTATTTT. Its translation is CASSERTGSDTQYF.

This clone was observed a single time. The chain couples TRBV19 to TRBJ1-5; D is ambiguous. Per the germline V gene, CDR1 is LNHDA and CDR2 is SQIVND (reference sequence). Trimming pared 5 bases from V and 0 bases from J, leaving 11 bases between. The CDR3 sequence is 15 residues long. CDR3 loop: CASSLQLYSNQPQHF. DNA of the CDR3: TGTGCCAGTAGTCTACAGCTGTATAGCAATCAGCCCCAGCATTTT.

The rearrangement joins TRBV5-6 to TRBJ1-5, with D maybe TRBD1 (6 bases). This CDR3 has 15 amino acids. Trimming shortened V by 4 bases and J by 5 bases, and 16 bases separated the two germline ends. CDR1 SGHDT and CDR2 YYEEEE come from the germline V gene. The CDR3 bases are TGTGCCAGCAGCCCGACAGGAACACAGTATCAGCCCCAGCATTTT. Translated, it gives CASSPTGTQYQPQHF.

This clone showed up just a few times. The chain combines TRBV4-2 with TRBJ2-1; no definite D call. Trimming left V 0 bases short and J 5 bases short, with 5 bases between. The V gene's germline CDR1 is LGHNA and CDR2 YNFKEQ. The CDR3 spans 13 residues. In DNA, the CDR3 is TGTGCCAGCAGCCAAGATGGGCACAATGAGCAGTTCTTC. This sequence encodes CASSQDGHNEQFF.

This clone appeared once. V and J are TRBV28 and TRBJ2-7; TRBD2 agrees at 11 bases. This CDR3 is 18 amino acids long. V gave up 3 bases and J gave up 1 base; unmatched junction bases: 11. Germline assignment: CDR1 MDHEN and CDR2 SYDVKM. The CDR3: CASSFIAVTSGTSYEQYF. In DNA form, the CDR3 reads TGTGCCAGCAGTTTTATTGCGGTGACTAGCGGGACATCCTACGAGCAGTACTTC.